Each of the 17 T cell receptor beta chains below was sequenced from the same sample in a study of blood T cell repertoires in COVID-19. Generated by immunoSEQ multiplex PCR, the TCRdb table keeps only in-frame clones and is missing some. Among tens of thousands of clones listed, 84% were seen once. The specimen was peripheral blood. Receptor source: a man aged 55 to 70 with COVID-19, enrolled during active disease.

This clone was counted once. This chain joins TRBV9 and TRBJ2-7, with 9 positions matching TRBD1. Germline trimming cut 3 bases from V and 0 bases from J; bases unmatched to any gene: 4. Per germline, CDR1 SGDLS and CDR2 YYNGEE. The CDR3 covers 15 residues. For the CDR3, the DNA is TGTGCCAGCAGCGGGGGGGGACAGGGCTCCTACGAGCAGTACTTC. Translated: CASSGGGQGSYEQYF. The entire variable domain, with the rest obtained from reference TRBV9 and TRBJ2-7, is as follows: DSGVTQTPKHLITATGQRVTLRCSPRSGDLSVYWYQQSLDQGLQFLIQYYNGEERAKGNILERFSAQQFPDLHSELNLSSLELGDSALYFCASSGGGQGSYEQYFGPGTRLTVT.

This clone was detected a few times. This chain links TRBV7-9 with TRBJ1-4; no clear D. V was shortened by 3 bases and J by 1 base, with 9 bases between the two germline ends. CDR1 SEHNR and CDR2 FQNEAQ come from the germline V gene (reference sequence). There are 15 residues in the CDR3. The chain's CDR3 is CASSLLGRTNEKLFF. The CDR3 bases are TGTGCCAGCAGCTTGTTGGGGAGAACTAATGAAAAACTGTTTTTT. The whole variable domain, remainder taken from reference TRBV7-9 and TRBJ1-4, is DTGVSQNPRHKITKRGQNVTFRCDPISEHNRLYWYRQTLGQGPEFLTYFQNEAQLEKSRLLSDRFSAERPKGSFSTLEIQRTEQGDSAMYLCASSLLGRTNEKLFFGSGTQLSVL.

The chain links TRBV9 to TRBJ2-7; 8 positions match TRBD1. Germline V gene data show CDR1 as SGDLS and CDR2 as YYNGEE. The J segment lost 2 bases and the V segment lost 3 bases, leaving 4 bases of the junction unmatched. The CDR3 length is 14 residues. The chain's CDR3 is CASSEGQDTYEQYF. In DNA form, the CDR3 reads TGTGCCAGCAGCGAGGGACAGGACACCTACGAGCAGTACTTC.

The rearrangement uses TRBV7-3 and TRBJ1-1, with TRBD1 matching over 8 bases. V dropped 5 bases and J dropped 11; count of bases not matched to a gene: 10. Per the germline V gene, CDR1 is SGHTA and CDR2 is FQGTGA. The CDR3 has 13 residues. In DNA, the CDR3 is TGTGCCAGCAGCCCTGGACAGGGCTCGGGCGCTTTCTTT. Protein: CASSPGQGSGAFF. Combining the CDR3 with reference TRBV7-3 and TRBJ1-1 gives the whole variable domain GAGVSQTPSNKVTEKGKYVELRCDPISGHTALYWYRQSLGQGPEFLIYFQGTGAADDSGLPNDRFFAVRPEGSVSTLKIQRTERGDSAVYLCASSPGQGSGAFFGQGTRLTVV.

As concerns this clone: Other nucleotide sequences from this sample produce the same CDR3. The chain employs TRBV30 and TRBJ2-1; D gene uncertain. The germline CDR1 and CDR2 sequences are GTSNPN and SVGIG (reference sequence). CDR3 length: 12 residues. Trimming pared 0 bases from V and 3 bases from J, leaving 3 bases between. The chain's CDR3 is CAWSVLYNEQFF. In nucleotides, the CDR3 is TGTGCCTGGAGTGTACTCTACAATGAGCAGTTCTTC. The variable domain in full, with the rest retrieved from reference TRBV30 and TRBJ2-1, is SQTIHQWPATLVQPVGSPLSLECTVEGTSNPNLYWYRQAAGRGLQLLFYSVGIGQISSEVPQNLSASRPQDRQFILSSKKLLLSDSGFYLCAWSVLYNEQFFGPGTRLTVL.

The V call is TRBV2, the J call TRBJ1-3, with TRBD1 as a possible D gene (5 bases). Between the trimmed V and J ends, which lost 9 bases and 0 bases, there was a span of 15 bases. CDR1 is SNHLY and CDR2 is FYNNEI in the germline V gene. The CDR3 is 15 amino acids. The CDR3 reads CASRGAIISGNTIYF. In DNA, the CDR3 is TGTGCCAGTCGCGGGGCAATCATCTCTGGAAACACCATATATTTT.

A word on this clone: The germline gene is not matched at one end of the junction; a read error may be the cause. This chain links TRBV6-5 with TRBJ1-6; possibly TRBD1 for D (6 bases). Germline loops: CDR1 MNHEY, CDR2 SVGAGI. The CDR3 extends over 14 amino acids. This CDR3 is CASTLGGGGQPHHF. In DNA, the CDR3 is TGTGCCAGCACCCTCGGGGGGGGTGGACAGCCCCACCACTTT.

This rearrangement joins TRBV6-5 to TRBJ2-1; tentatively, D is TRBD2 (6 bases). The germline gives CDR1 MNHEY, CDR2 SVGAGI. V was trimmed by 2 bases and J by 0 bases, leaving 11 bases between them. CDR3 size: 16 residues. The CDR3 protein is CASSYEASASYNEQFF. The CDR3 DNA sequence: TGTGCCAGCAGTTACGAAGCTAGCGCCTCCTACAATGAGCAGTTCTTC.

This chain links TRBV5-4 with TRBJ2-5, with 7 bases aligning to TRBD2. Germline CDR1 reads SGHNT; CDR2 reads YYREEE (reference sequence). The junction had 7 bases not matched to a gene; V was cut back by 3 bases and J by 2 bases. This CDR3 has 15 amino acids. Written as DNA, the CDR3 is TGTGCCAGCAGCTCGAACCTGGGACTACAAGAGACCCAGTACTTC. It yields the protein CASSSNLGLQETQYF. Full variable domain (missing parts from reference TRBV5-4 and TRBJ2-5): ETGVTQSPTHLIKTRGQQVTLRCSSQSGHNTVSWYQQALGQGPQFIFQYYREEENGRGNFPPRFSGLQFPNYSSELNVNALELDDSALYLCASSSNLGLQETQYFGPGTRLLVL.

The chain carries TRBV6-5 and TRBJ2-1, with D perhaps matching TRBD2 (6 bases). Looked up from germline, CDR1 is MNHEY and CDR2 is SVGAGI. The CDR3 runs to 13 residues. The V gene lost 2 bases and the J gene lost 6 bases, with 8 bases spanning the gap. This chain's CDR3 is CASSYQEGNEQFF. CDR3 DNA: TGTGCCAGCAGTTACCAGGAGGGCAATGAGCAGTTCTTC.

The CDR3 DNA reads TGTGCCAGCAGTTACACGGGACAGAATAATTCACCCCTCCACTTT. This encodes CASSYTGQNNSPLHF. The chain joins TRBV6-5 to TRBJ1-6; 7 bases match TRBD1. Germline V CDR1 and CDR2: MNHEY, SVGAGI. This CDR3 region has 15 residues. The ends lost 2 bases at V and 5 bases at J; junction bases unmatched: 3.

The chain combines TRBV20-1 with TRBJ2-3; 7 bases line up with TRBD2. Trimming at V came to 3 bases and at J to 1 base, leaving 4 bases not matched to a gene. The CDR3 runs 14 residues. Germline assignment: CDR1 DFQATT and CDR2 SNEGSKA (reference sequence). The CDR3 region is CSASWGGRTDTQYF. CDR3 DNA: TGCAGTGCTAGTTGGGGGGGTCGCACAGATACGCAGTATTTT.

This clone was seen more than once but under ten times. This chain connects TRBV9 to TRBJ2-1; 12 nucleotides line up with TRBD2. CDR1 SGDLS and CDR2 YYNGEE come from the germline V gene. This CDR3 has 18 residues. Germline trimming cut 1 base from V and 2 bases from J; bases unmatched to any gene: 7. The CDR3 region is CASSVHHGLAGPYNEQFF. CDR3 bases: TGTGCCAGCAGCGTACACCATGGACTAGCGGGGCCCTACAATGAGCAGTTCTTC.

This clone came up a few times. The chain has TRBV21-1 and TRBJ1-2; no DNA check was done on the table's D call, TRBD1. TRBV21-1 is given as a pseudogene. The CDR3 covers 16 residues. CDR3 sequence (DNA): TGTGCCAGCAGCGCCCCCCGGGACAGGGTAAACTATGGCTACACCTTC. Protein sequence: CASSAPRDRVNYGYTF.

The CDR3: CASALTGSSGNTIYF. Here the CDR3 DNA reads TGTGCCAGCGCTCTGACGGGGAGCTCTGGAAACACCATATATTTT. The genes are TRBV9 and TRBJ1-3, with no clear D. Between the trimmed V and J ends, which lost 7 bases and 0 bases, there was a span of 14 bases. Germline loops: CDR1 SGDLS, CDR2 YYNGEE. This CDR3 contains 15 residues.

This chain links TRBV12-3 or TRBV12-4 with TRBJ2-5, with TRBD2 as a possible D gene (5 bases). There are 13 residues in the CDR3. Trimming took 7 bases from V and 7 from J, leaving 16 bases between them. The CDR3 protein is CASTPSLARTQYF. CDR3 coding DNA: TGTGCCAGCACCCCCAGCTTAGCGAGGACCCAGTACTTC.

This clone has more than one count but fewer than ten. This chain uses TRBV28 with TRBJ2-2; D remains unclear. The length of the CDR3 is 12 residues. The ends were cut back, 9 bases at V and 1 base at J, with 6 bases in the middle. Germline-derived CDR1 and CDR2 are MDHEN and SYDVKM. The CDR3 loop is CARRENTGELFF. CDR3 sequence (DNA): TGTGCCAGAAGAGAGAACACCGGGGAGCTGTTTTTT.